A single sample is the source of the 9 T cell receptor beta chains below, sequenced in a study of human T cells and chemical hapten exposure. The time point denotes: patch test 1, 2 weeks after DPC sensitization. As for treatment: therapeutic diphenylcyclopropenone sensitization with weekly scalp DPC. TCRdb reprocessed the RACE reads via MiXCR and lists one record per CDR3 protein. Of around 110,000 distinct CDR3 sequences detected, 9% to 14% appear once; the ten largest clones hold 1.4%. The material was whole blood, obtained in connection with sensitization to the hapten diphenylcyclopropenone (DPC). Receptors originate from a woman between 45 and 60 years old with alopecia areata. Some clones in this sample may be carry-over from other donors' samples.

The V call is TRBV5-4, the J call TRBJ2-7, with 11 positions matching TRBD2. The CDR3 runs to 14 residues. The trim removed 4 bases at V and 4 bases at J, leaving 4 bases unmatched. Germline V lookup: CDR1 SGHNT, CDR2 YYREEE (reference sequence). This chain's CDR3 is CASSLGLAEYEQYF. Here the CDR3 DNA reads TGTGCCAGCAGCCTGGGACTAGCGGAATACGAGCAGTACTTC.

This clonotype was observed at least ten times. The chain has TRBV7-2 and TRBJ2-1; 7 bases map to TRBD1. Germline V gene sequence: CDR1 SGHTA, CDR2 FQGNSA. The CDR3 has 14 residues. The trim removed 5 bases at V and 4 bases at J, leaving 5 bases unmatched. CDR3 loop: CASSQGTVYNEQFF. As DNA, the CDR3 is TGTGCCAGCAGCCAGGGGACAGTATACAATGAGCAGTTCTTC.

Here the CDR3 reads CASSKGTSSFEQYF. In DNA form, the CDR3 reads TGCGCCAGCAGCAAGGGGACTAGCAGCTTCGAGCAGTACTTC. This chain joins TRBV5-1 and TRBJ2-7; TRBD2 matches 9 bases. Germline loops: CDR1 SGHRS, CDR2 YFSETQ. This CDR3 spans 14 amino acids. The ends lost 4 bases at V and 6 bases at J; junction bases unmatched: 8. The whole variable domain, filled in from reference TRBV5-1 and TRBJ2-7, reads KAGVTQTPRYLIKTRGQQVTLSCSPISGHRSVSWYQQTPGQGLQFLFEYFSETQRNKGNFPGRFSGRQFSNSRSEMNVSTLELGDSALYLCASSKGTSSFEQYFGPGTRLTVT.

This clonotype was picked up many times. The rearrangement joins TRBV28 to TRBJ2-5; D tentatively reads TRBD1 or TRBD2 (5 bases each). Germline CDR1 MDHEN, CDR2 SYDVKM. This CDR3 is 12 amino acids long. The V end lost 6 bases, the J end lost 6 bases, and 11 bases lay between the germline ends. Here the CDR3 DNA reads TGTGCCAGCAGAATCCCGGGACAGACCCAGTACTTC. It specifies CASRIPGQTQYF.

This clonotype appeared many times. Here the CDR3 DNA reads TGCAGTGCTAGCCTCCACCCGAATGAGCAGTTCTTC. This codes for CSASLHPNEQFF. This rearrangement joins TRBV20-1 to TRBJ2-1; no firm D call. CDR1 and CDR2 from the germline V gene are DFQATT and SNEGSKA (reference sequence). The CDR3 has 12 amino acids. Trimming shortened V by 3 bases and J by 7 bases, and 10 bases separated the two germline ends.

This clonotype has just a few counts. The junction departs from the called germline gene at one end, perhaps through a read error. V usage is TRBV6-2 or TRBV6-3 and J usage is TRBJ2-1; 7 bases fit TRBD2. The CDR3 contains 15 residues. In germline, CDR1 is MNHEY, CDR2 SVGEGT. The CDR3 nucleotides read TGTGCCAGCAGTAACTCCCACGGGGGGATGGGTGAGCAGTTCTTC. As protein: CASSNSHGGMGEQFF.

This clonotype was recorded many times. Here the CDR3 reads CASSPQTGGNTEAFF. The CDR3 coding sequence is TGTGCCAGCTCACCCCAGACAGGGGGGAACACTGAAGCTTTCTTT. The chain employs TRBV18 and TRBJ1-1; 9 nucleotides line up with TRBD1. CDR1 is KGHSH, CDR2 LQKENI, per germline. The CDR3 is 15 amino acids. V lost 3 bases and J lost 1; bases outside the gene matches: 3.

There are many counts of this clonotype. The chain recombines TRBV11-3 with TRBJ2-3, with D tentatively TRBD1 or TRBD2 (5 bases each). The V gene's germline CDR1 is SGHNT and CDR2 YENEEA. The CDR3 runs 15 residues. Trimming removed 3 bases at V and 4 bases at J, with 14 bases between. The CDR3 DNA sequence: TGTGCCAGCAGCTTCACCGGTCCGGGGCCAGATACGCAGTATTTT. As protein: CASSFTGPGPDTQYF. The whole variable domain, filled in from reference TRBV11-3 and TRBJ2-3, reads EAGVVQSPRYKIIEKKQPVAFWCNPISGHNTLYWYLQNLGQGPELLIRYENEEAVDDSQLPKDRFSAERLKGVDSTLKIQPAELGDSAVYLCASSFTGPGPDTQYFGPGTRLTVL.

This clonotype came up many times. The chain joins TRBV4-3 to TRBJ2-7; perhaps TRBD2 as D (6 bases). The CDR3 consists of 15 residues. The V gene lost 6 bases and the J gene lost 3 bases, with 18 bases spanning the gap. Germline-derived CDR1 and CDR2 are LGHNA and YSLEER. The DNA of the CDR3 is TGCGCCAGCAGTGCCGGCCGGGGGTTAAACTACGAGCAGTACTTC. Its protein is CASSAGRGLNYEQYF.